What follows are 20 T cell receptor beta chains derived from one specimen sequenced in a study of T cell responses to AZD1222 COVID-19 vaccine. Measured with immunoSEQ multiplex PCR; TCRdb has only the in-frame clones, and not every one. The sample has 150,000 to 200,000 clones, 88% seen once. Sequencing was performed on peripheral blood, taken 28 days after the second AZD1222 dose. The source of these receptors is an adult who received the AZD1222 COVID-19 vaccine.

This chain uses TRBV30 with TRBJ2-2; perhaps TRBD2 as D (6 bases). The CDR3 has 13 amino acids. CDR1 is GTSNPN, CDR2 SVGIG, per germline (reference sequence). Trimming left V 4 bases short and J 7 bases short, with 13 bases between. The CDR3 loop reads CAWNPEGHGELFF. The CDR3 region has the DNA TGTGCCTGGAACCCGGAGGGGCACGGGGAGCTGTTTTTT.

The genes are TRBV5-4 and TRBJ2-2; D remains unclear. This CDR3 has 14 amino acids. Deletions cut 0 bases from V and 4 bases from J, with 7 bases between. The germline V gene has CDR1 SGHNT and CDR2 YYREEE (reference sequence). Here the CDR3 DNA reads TGTGCCAGCAGCTTGGGTGGGCCCACCGGGGAGCTGTTTTTT. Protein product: CASSLGGPTGELFF.

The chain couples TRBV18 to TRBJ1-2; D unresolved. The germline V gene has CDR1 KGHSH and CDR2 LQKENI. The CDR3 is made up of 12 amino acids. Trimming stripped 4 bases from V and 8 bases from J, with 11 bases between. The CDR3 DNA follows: TGTGCCAGCTCACTCGATCTTAGGGGCTACACCTTC. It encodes CASSLDLRGYTF.

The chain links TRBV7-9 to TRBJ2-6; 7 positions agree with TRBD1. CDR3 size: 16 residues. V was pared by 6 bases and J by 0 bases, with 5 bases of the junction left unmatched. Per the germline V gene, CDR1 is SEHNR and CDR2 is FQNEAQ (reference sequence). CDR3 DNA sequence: TGTGCCAGCAGAACCCGGGACAGCTCTGGGGCCAACGTCCTGACTTTC. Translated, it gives CASRTRDSSGANVLTF.

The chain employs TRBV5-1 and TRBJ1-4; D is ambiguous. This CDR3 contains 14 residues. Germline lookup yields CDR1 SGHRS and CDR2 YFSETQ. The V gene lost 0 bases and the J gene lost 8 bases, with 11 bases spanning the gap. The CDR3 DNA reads TGCGCCAGCAGCTTGGGTTCCGACCGGGAAAAACTGTTTTTT. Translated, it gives CASSLGSDREKLFF.

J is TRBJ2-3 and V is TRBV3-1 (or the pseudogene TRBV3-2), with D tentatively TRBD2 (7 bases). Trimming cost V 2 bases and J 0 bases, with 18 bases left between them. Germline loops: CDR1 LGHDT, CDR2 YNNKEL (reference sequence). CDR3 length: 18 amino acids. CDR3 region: CASSQQAGAIPSTDTQYF. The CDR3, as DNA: TGTGCCAGCAGCCAACAGGCGGGGGCCATCCCGAGCACAGATACGCAGTATTTT.

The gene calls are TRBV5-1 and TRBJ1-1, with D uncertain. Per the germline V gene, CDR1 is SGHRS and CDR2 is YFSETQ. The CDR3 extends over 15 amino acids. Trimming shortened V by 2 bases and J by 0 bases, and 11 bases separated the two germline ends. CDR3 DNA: TGCGCCAGCAGCTTCGCTGCAGGAGTGAACACTGAAGCTTTCTTT. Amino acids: CASSFAAGVNTEAFF.

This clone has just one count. The CDR3 nucleotides read TGTGCCAGCAGTTATTCACCCGACAGGGATCACGAGCAGTACTTC. It translates to CASSYSPDRDHEQYF. The chain uses TRBV6-5 and TRBJ2-7, with 7 bases matching TRBD1. This CDR3 is built from 15 residues. Germline CDR1 MNHEY, CDR2 SVGAGI. V was clipped by 3 bases and J by 5 bases; unmatched bases: 10.

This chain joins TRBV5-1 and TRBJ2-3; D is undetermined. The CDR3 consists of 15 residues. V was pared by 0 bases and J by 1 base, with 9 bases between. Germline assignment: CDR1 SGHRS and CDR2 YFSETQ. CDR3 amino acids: CASSLEGGGTDTQYF. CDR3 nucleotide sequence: TGCGCCAGCAGCTTGGAGGGTGGAGGCACAGATACGCAGTATTTT.

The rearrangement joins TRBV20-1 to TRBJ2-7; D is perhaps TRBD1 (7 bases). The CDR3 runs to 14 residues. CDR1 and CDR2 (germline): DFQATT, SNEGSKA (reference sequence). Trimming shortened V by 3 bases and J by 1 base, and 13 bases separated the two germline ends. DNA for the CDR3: TGCAGTGCTAGTAACCCAGGGGGGTCCTACGAGCAGTACTTC. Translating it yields CSASNPGGSYEQYF.

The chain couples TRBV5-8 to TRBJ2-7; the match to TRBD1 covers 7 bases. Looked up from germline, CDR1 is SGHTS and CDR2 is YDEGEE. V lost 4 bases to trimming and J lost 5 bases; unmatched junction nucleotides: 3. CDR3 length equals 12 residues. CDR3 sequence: CASSQGVHEQYF. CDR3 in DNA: TGTGCCAGCAGCCAGGGGGTCCACGAGCAGTACTTC.

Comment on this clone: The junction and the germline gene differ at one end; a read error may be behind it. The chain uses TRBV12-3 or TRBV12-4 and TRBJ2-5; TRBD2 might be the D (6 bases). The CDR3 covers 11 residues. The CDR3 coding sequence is TGTGCCAGCAGTTTCCGGGACTTCCTTGACTTC. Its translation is CASSFRDFLDF.

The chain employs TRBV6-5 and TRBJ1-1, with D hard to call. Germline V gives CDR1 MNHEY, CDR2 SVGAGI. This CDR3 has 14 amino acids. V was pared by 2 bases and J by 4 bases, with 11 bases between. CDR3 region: CASSYAGVATEAFF. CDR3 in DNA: TGTGCCAGCAGTTACGCGGGAGTAGCCACTGAAGCTTTCTTT.

For the CDR3, the DNA is TGTGCCAGCAACTCTCTAGCCGGGGGGAACACTGAAGCTTTCTTT. Its translation: CASNSLAGGNTEAFF. V usage is TRBV27 and J usage is TRBJ1-1, with D tentatively TRBD1 (5 bases). Germline lookup yields CDR1 MNHEY and CDR2 SMNVEV (reference sequence). V was pared by 7 bases and J by 1 base, with 16 bases between. This CDR3 spans 15 amino acids.

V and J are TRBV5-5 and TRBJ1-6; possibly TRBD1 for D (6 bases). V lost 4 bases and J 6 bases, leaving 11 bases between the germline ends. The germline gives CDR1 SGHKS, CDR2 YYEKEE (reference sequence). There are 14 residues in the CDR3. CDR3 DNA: TGTGCCAGCAGCCGGACAGTCCTTAATTCACCCCTCCACTTT. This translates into CASSRTVLNSPLHF.

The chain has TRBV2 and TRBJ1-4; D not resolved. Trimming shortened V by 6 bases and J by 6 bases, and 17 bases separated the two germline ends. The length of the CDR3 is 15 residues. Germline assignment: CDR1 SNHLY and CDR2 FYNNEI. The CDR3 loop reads CASRDDLRTDEKLFF. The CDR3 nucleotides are TGTGCCAGCAGAGACGACCTTCGGACGGATGAAAAACTGTTTTTT.

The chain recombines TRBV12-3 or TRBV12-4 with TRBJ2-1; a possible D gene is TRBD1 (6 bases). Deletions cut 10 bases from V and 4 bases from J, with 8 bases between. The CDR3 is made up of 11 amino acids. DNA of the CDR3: TGTGCCACTGGACAGTACAATGAGCAGTTCTTC. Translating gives CATGQYNEQFF.

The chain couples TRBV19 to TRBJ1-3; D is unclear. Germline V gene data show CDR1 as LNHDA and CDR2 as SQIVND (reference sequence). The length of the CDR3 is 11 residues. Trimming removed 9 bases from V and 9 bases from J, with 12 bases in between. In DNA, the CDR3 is TGTGCCAGCGTGGAAGGAGTCACCATATATTTT. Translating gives CASVEGVTIYF. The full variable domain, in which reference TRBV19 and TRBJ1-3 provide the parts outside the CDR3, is DGGITQSPKYLFRKEGQNVTLSCEQNLNHDAMYWYRQDPGQGLRLIYYSQIVNDFQKGDIAEGYSVSREKKESFPLTVTSAQKNPTAFYLCASVEGVTIYFGEGSWLTVV.

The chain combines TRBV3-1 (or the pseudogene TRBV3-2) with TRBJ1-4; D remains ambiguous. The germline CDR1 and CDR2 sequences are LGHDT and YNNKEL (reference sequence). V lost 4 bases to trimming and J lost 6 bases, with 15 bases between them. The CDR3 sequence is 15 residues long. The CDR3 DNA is TGTGCCAGCAGCCTAAGGGCGGGGTGGGATGAAAAACTGTTTTTT. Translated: CASSLRAGWDEKLFF.

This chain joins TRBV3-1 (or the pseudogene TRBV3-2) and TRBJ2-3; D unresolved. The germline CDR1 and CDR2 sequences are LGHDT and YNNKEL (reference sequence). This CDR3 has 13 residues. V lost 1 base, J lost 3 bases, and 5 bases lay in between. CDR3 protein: CASSQVSTDTQYF. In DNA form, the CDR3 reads TGTGCCAGCAGCCAAGTTTCTACAGATACGCAGTATTTT.